This TCR beta chain was obtained from a study of blood T cell repertoires in COVID-19. Trimming took 6 bases from V and 5 from J; bases not matched to a gene: 7. From germline, CDR1 is MNHEY and CDR2 SMNVEV (reference sequence). This CDR3 has 14 residues. Profiled with immunoSEQ multiplex PCR; TCRdb holds only in-frame clones, not every one. The sample includes over 100,000 clones, approximately 74% seen only once; the top ten take 1.5% to 2%. This receptor was taken from a woman aged 70 to 79 with acute or convalescent COVID-19. The sequencing sample was made of peripheral blood. The V call is TRBV27, the J call TRBJ1-2, with 9 bases aligning to TRBD1. CDR3 DNA sequence: TGTGCCAGCAGAACAGGGGGCGCTGGGTATGGCTACACCTTC. It specifies CASRTGGAGYGYTF.